This is a list of T cell receptor beta chains from one sample in a study of shared clonotypes between healthy human individuals. Sequencing was performed with immunoSEQ multiplex PCR; in TCRdb, only in-frame clones are kept and a portion is missing. The sample has about 590,000 clones, 95% to 96% seen once; the top ten hold around 0.11%. The sequenced sample was naive CD8+ T cells sorted from blood. The receptors originated from a woman aged 30 to 39 in good health. Each CDR3 is given with its conserved first and last residue.

TRBJ2-3 TRBV27 CASHGAGRAGGQDTQYF
TRBJ1-1 TRBV27 CASGRGANTEAFF
TRBJ2-5 TRBV6-6 CAATGGGETQYF
TRBJ2-7 TRBV9 CASSPSLAGTYEQYF
TRBJ1-2 TRBV19 CASSGTVGHNLYGYTF
TRBJ2-7 TRBV27 CASSRGSGTSLYEQYF
TRBJ2-2 TRBV19 CASSMRVADTGELFF
TRBJ2-7 TRBV6-1 CASSELGVGAYEQYF
TRBJ2-7 TRBV2 CASSEGLAQASYEQYF
TRBJ2-3 TRBV23-1 CASSQSRNRSSQYF
TRBJ2-7 TRBV28 CASAQLSYEQYF
TRBJ1-4 TRBV5-6 CASSLTGNNEKLFF
TRBJ2-2 TRBV2 CASILRQGIGTSGRNTGELFF
TRBJ2-7 TRBV28 CASSLIRVFGISSYEQYF
TRBJ2-1 TRBV28 CASSLYRTGVNEQFF
TRBJ2-1 TRBV7-6 CASSQSGISPYNEQFF
TRBJ2-7 TRBV7-9 CASSLSNEQYF
TRBJ1-1 TRBV9 CASSALPGTGLGGHYSNTEAFF
TRBJ2-1 TRBV27 CASSTSRDHSYNEQFF
TRBJ2-3 TRBV28 CASSWADTQYF
TRBJ2-7 TRBV6-5 CASSHDPTYEQYF
TRBJ1-4 TRBV9 CASSVEGSTNEKLFF
TRBJ2-7 TRBV28 CASSLYGSAYEQYF
TRBJ2-3 TRBV19 CASSIGGDTDTQYF
TRBJ2-1 TRBV13 CASTREGPYNEQFF
TRBJ1-1 TRBV5-4 CASSSGDSYTEAFF
TRBJ2-7 TRBV27 CASSLGVGYEQYF
TRBJ2-2 TRBV6-5 CASSDQETGELFF
TRBJ2-7 TRBV5-6 CASSSPTTEYYEQYF
TRBJ2-6 TRBV7-9 CACYSGANVLTF
TRBJ2-1 TRBV11-2 CASSLLAGWSSYNEQFF